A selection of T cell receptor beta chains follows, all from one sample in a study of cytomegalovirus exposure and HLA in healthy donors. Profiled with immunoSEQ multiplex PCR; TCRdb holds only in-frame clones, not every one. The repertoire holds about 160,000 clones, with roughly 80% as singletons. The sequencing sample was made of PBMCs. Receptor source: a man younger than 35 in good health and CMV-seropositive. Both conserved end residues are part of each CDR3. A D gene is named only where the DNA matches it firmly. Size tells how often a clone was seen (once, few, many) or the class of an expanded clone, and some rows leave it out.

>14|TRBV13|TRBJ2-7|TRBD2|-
CASSSTGPGGEQYF
TGTGCCAGCAGCTCAACTGGACCGGGGGGCGAGCAGTACTTC
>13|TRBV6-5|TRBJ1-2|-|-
CASRRTENYGYTF
TGTGCCAGCAGGAGGACAGAGAACTATGGCTACACCTTC
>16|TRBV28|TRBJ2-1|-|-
CASSPLSRDIPIEQFF
TGTGCCAGCAGTCCGCTATCCCGGGACATACCCATTGAGCAGTTCTTC
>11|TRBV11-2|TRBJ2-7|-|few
CASSPSYEQYF
TGTGCCAGCAGCCCGTCCTACGAGCAGTACTTC
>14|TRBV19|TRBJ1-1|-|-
CASSEQGYRTEAFF
TGTGCCAGTAGCGAACAGGGATATCGCACTGAAGCTTTCTTT
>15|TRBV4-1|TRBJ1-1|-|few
CASRTGILMNTEAFF
TGCGCCAGCAGGACAGGAATCTTGATGAACACTGAAGCTTTCTTT
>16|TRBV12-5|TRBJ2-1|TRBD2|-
CASGLYGGEIYNEQFF
TGTGCTAGTGGTTTGTACGGGGGGGAGATCTACAATGAGCAGTTCTTC
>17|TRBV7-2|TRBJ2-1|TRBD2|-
CASSLALAGEIYNEQFF
TGTGCCAGCAGCTTAGCACTAGCGGGAGAGATTTACAATGAGCAGTTCTTC
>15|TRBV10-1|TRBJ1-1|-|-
CASSDVEGLDTEAFF
TGCGCCAGCAGTGACGTGGAGGGATTGGACACTGAAGCTTTCTTT
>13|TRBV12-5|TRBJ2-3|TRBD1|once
CASGLTGTGGLAF
TGTGCTAGTGGCCTCACCGGGACAGGGGGCCTAGCGTTT
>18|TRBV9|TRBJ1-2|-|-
CASSVAPRQDKNAYGYTF
TGTGCCAGCAGCGTAGCCCCACGACAGGACAAAAACGCCTATGGCTACACCTTC
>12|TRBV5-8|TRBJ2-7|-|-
CASSLPGFEQYF
TGTGCCAGCAGCTTGCCGGGTTTCGAGCAGTACTTC
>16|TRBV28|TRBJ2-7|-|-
CASSLEREHNSYEQYF
TGTGCCAGCAGTTTAGAACGGGAGCACAACTCCTACGAGCAGTACTTC
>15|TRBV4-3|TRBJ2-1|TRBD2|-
CASSFTSGSYNEQFF
TGCGCCAGCAGCTTCACTAGCGGGAGCTACAATGAGCAGTTCTTC
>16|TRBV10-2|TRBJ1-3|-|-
CASSEGRGYSGNTIYF
TGCGCCAGCAGTGAAGGCAGGGGATACTCTGGAAACACCATATATTTT